This TCR beta chain was identified during a study of cytomegalovirus exposure and HLA in healthy donors. Study as a whole: An early data release held around 80 million unique TCRs from HLA-typed donors.

Per germline, CDR1 SEHNR and CDR2 FQNEAQ (reference sequence). V lost 1 base and J lost 6, with 13 bases in between. CDR3 length: 15 amino acids. Comments on this clone: No antigen is known for it.

PCR employed 60 Vbeta and 13 Jbeta primers. The data were produced by immunoSEQ multiplex PCR, yet TCRdb's version contains in-frame clones alone and is incomplete. The sample holds approximately 52,000 clones. Notes on the study in general: Beyond CMV serostatus, there was no information to go on about immune exposure. Most TCRs appeared rarely, but some public TCRs recurred in many donors. TCR beta chains associated with HLA were, in a later analysis, more clonally expanded than equally common others.

The chain links TRBV7-9 to TRBJ1-5, with D hard to call. The sample taken for sequencing was PBMCs. The receptor was derived from a woman aged 55-70 years in good health and CMV-seropositive. The CDR3 loop is CASSLGAEGGQPQHF. The CDR3 DNA is TGTGCCAGCAGCTTAGGCGCCGAAGGAGGTCAGCCCCAGCATTTT.